These T cell receptor beta chains were read from a single sample in a study of blood T cell repertoires in COVID-19. Sequencing used immunoSEQ multiplex PCR; TCRdb keeps in-frame clones, though not all of them. The top ten clones hold approximately 3% of a sample with some 190,000 clones, about 81% of them seen once. Sequencing used PBMCs or T cells enriched from blood (not recorded which). The source is a woman younger than 45 who had recovered from COVID-19. CDR3s include the opening cysteine and the closing phenylalanine or tryptophan. Each record gives: J gene, D gene, V gene, clone size, CDR3 protein, CDR3 DNA. The D gene is left open where the match is weak. Clone size appears in some rows only: once, few, many, or a class for an expanded clone.

TRBJ1-1 NA TRBV3-1/TRBV3-2 NA CASSQGANTEAFF TGTGCCAGCAGCCAAGGGGCGAACACTGAAGCTTTCTTT
TRBJ2-7 NA TRBV11-1 NA CASSPWRLPYEQYF TGTGCCAGCAGTCCCTGGCGGCTCCCCTACGAGCAGTACTTC
TRBJ1-2 TRBD1 TRBV28 NA CASRLSQGAGYGYTF TGTGCCAGCAGACTAAGTCAGGGGGCCGGCTATGGCTACACCTTC
TRBJ1-6 TRBD1 TRBV9 NA CASSVTGGVLHF TGTGCCAGCAGCGTAACAGGGGGGGTCCTCCACTTT
TRBJ1-5 NA TRBV28 many CASQNGAGNQPQHF TGTGCCAGCCAAAATGGGGCAGGGAATCAGCCCCAGCATTTT
TRBJ1-1 TRBD1 TRBV11-2 NA CASSPRGQPNTEAFF TGTGCCAGCAGCCCCCGGGGACAGCCGAACACTGAAGCTTTCTTT
TRBJ1-3 NA TRBV6-5 NA CASRRDSFGNTIYF TGTGCCAGCCGGCGGGACTCATTCGGAAACACCATATATTTT
TRBJ2-1 NA TRBV21-1 NA CASSGTGTAGLADYNEQFF TGTGCCAGCAGCGGGACCGGGACAGCAGGACTAGCGGACTACAATGAGCAGTTCTTC
TRBJ1-5 NA TRBV28 NA CASSRAQGRQPQHF TGTGCCAGCAGCCGCGCACAGGGTCGGCAGCCCCAGCATTTT
TRBJ2-1 NA TRBV5-4 NA CASSSLPPGAYNEQFF TGTGCCAGCAGCTCGCTACCCCCGGGAGCGTACAATGAGCAGTTCTTC
TRBJ2-1 NA TRBV5-5 few CASSLRGMDEQFF TGTGCCAGCAGCCTTCGGGGTATGGATGAGCAGTTCTTC
TRBJ2-4 TRBD1 TRBV28 NA CASSLGGQAQNIQYF TGTGCCAGCAGTTTAGGGGGACAGGCGCAAAACATTCAGTACTTC
TRBJ1-2 NA TRBV12-3/TRBV12-4 NA CASSSQVSGYTF TGTGCCAGCAGTTCACAAGTCTCTGGCTACACCTTC
TRBJ2-2 TRBD2 TRBV6-6 NA CASSRSSTSSGRALDTGELFF TGTGCCAGCAGCCGATCATCGACATCCAGCGGGAGGGCCCTCGACACCGGGGAGCTGTTTTTT
TRBJ1-1 NA TRBV6-4 NA CASSDSSGGIHTEAFF TGTGCCAGCAGTGACTCCTCCGGGGGTATTCACACTGAAGCTTTCTTT
TRBJ1-4 TRBD1 TRBV2 NA CASRRQGGAAVEKLFF TGTGCCAGCAGACGACAGGGAGGTGCGGCAGTCGAAAAACTGTTTTTT
TRBJ1-1 TRBD1 TRBV11-2 once CASSPWTGQNTEAFF TGTGCCAGCAGCCCCTGGACAGGGCAGAACACTGAAGCTTTCTTT
TRBJ1-3 NA TRBV28 NA CASSAGGGLAGNTIYF TGTGCCAGCAGTGCCGGCGGGGGGCTGGCTGGAAACACCATATATTTT
TRBJ1-3 TRBD1 TRBV18 NA CASSPDQGASGNTIYF TGTGCCAGCTCACCAGACCAGGGGGCGTCTGGAAACACCATATATTTT
TRBJ1-2 TRBD1 TRBV28 NA CASSLQTSGTGYGYTF TGTGCCAGCAGTTTACAAACCTCCGGGACAGGCTATGGCTACACCTTC
TRBJ1-1 NA TRBV6-5 few CASSYSGGGAGTEAFF TGTGCCAGCAGTTACTCAGGCGGGGGGGCGGGCACTGAAGCTTTCTTT
TRBJ2-3 NA TRBV20-1 NA CSASGRPGVTTDTQYF TGCAGTGCTAGTGGCCGCCCCGGGGTTACTACAGATACGCAGTATTTT
TRBJ2-1 TRBD2 TRBV6-1 NA CASSERIAGAYNEQFF TGTGCCAGCAGTGAGAGGATAGCGGGAGCCTACAATGAGCAGTTCTTC
TRBJ2-3 NA TRBV7-9 NA CASSLTGLLDTQYF TGTGCCAGCAGTTTAACGGGACTTTTAGATACGCAGTATTTT
TRBJ1-2 NA TRBV6-4 NA CASSETDRKRYGYTF TGTGCCAGCAGTGAGACGGACAGAAAACGCTATGGCTACACCTTC
TRBJ1-3 NA TRBV7-9 NA CASSSTGLSGNTIYF TGTGCCAGCAGCTCGACAGGCCTCTCTGGAAACACCATATATTTT
TRBJ2-3 NA TRBV21-1 NA CASSKVKLAGERAGTDTQYF TGTGCCAGCAGCAAAGTAAAATTAGCGGGAGAGCGGGCGGGCACAGATACGCAGTATTTT
TRBJ2-5 NA TRBV9 NA CASSKRGGSQETQYF TGTGCCAGCAGCAAAAGGGGGGGGTCCCAAGAGACCCAGTACTTC
TRBJ2-1 NA TRBV13 NA CASRAPGRGRNEQFF TGTGCCAGCAGAGCCCCGGGCAGGGGACGCAATGAGCAGTTCTTC
TRBJ2-2 TRBD2 TRBV5-4 NA CASSLGGGRTTGELFF TGTGCCAGCAGCTTGGGCGGGGGGCGGACCACCGGGGAGCTGTTTTTT
TRBJ1-6 NA TRBV18 NA CASSPPGRGYNSPLHF TGTGCCAGCTCACCACCCGGTCGGGGGTATAATTCACCCCTCCACTTT
TRBJ1-5 NA TRBV4-1 few CASSQEPGNVANQPQHF TGCGCCAGCAGCCAAGAGCCGGGGAACGTTGCCAATCAGCCCCAGCATTTT
TRBJ2-7 TRBD1 TRBV3-1/TRBV3-2 NA CASSKGAYTYEQYF TGTGCCAGCAGTAAGGGGGCCTACACCTACGAGCAGTACTTC
TRBJ2-1 TRBD2 TRBV7-3 NA CASSLLAGPSYNEQFF TGTGCCAGCAGCCTGCTAGCGGGACCATCCTACAATGAGCAGTTCTTC
TRBJ1-1 NA TRBV2 NA CASSRPPGGGGTEAFF TGTGCCAGCAGTCGCCCCCCGGGGGGCGGGGGCACTGAAGCTTTCTTT
TRBJ1-6 TRBD1 TRBV6-5 NA CASSYGRGLSPLHF TGTGCCAGCAGTTATGGCAGGGGGTTATCACCCCTCCACTTT
TRBJ2-3 TRBD2 TRBV27 NA CASSSGLAGGLSTDTQYF TGTGCCAGCAGTTCCGGACTAGCGGGGGGACTCAGCACAGATACGCAGTATTTT
TRBJ2-1 NA TRBV29-1 NA CSVAGGATGFRNNEQFF TGCAGCGTTGCCGGGGGAGCGACGGGGTTCAGGAACAATGAGCAGTTCTTC
TRBJ1-2 TRBD1 TRBV6-4 NA CASSDPGGYGYTF TGTGCCAGCAGTGACCCAGGGGGCTACGGCTACACCTTC
TRBJ1-6 NA TRBV6-5 few CASSYRHDNSPLHF TGTGCCAGCAGTTACCGACACGATAATTCACCCCTCCACTTT
TRBJ2-3 TRBD1 TRBV11-1 NA CASSTGTGVDTQYF TGTGCCAGCAGCACCGGGACAGGGGTAGATACGCAGTATTTT
TRBJ2-1 TRBD2 TRBV5-5 NA CASRSVFSGVLNEQFF TGTGCCAGCAGATCGGTATTCAGCGGGGTGTTGAATGAGCAGTTCTTC
TRBJ1-2 TRBD1 TRBV2 NA CASSLTGTYGYTF TGTGCCAGCAGTTTGACAGGGACCTATGGCTACACCTTC
TRBJ1-2 NA TRBV11-2 NA CASSPGLNYGYTF TGTGCCAGCAGCCCAGGCCTTAACTATGGCTACACCTTC
TRBJ1-4 TRBD1 TRBV3-1/TRBV3-2 NA CASSQDRTGGKGEKLFF TGTGCCAGCAGCCAAGATAGAACAGGGGGAAAAGGTGAAAAACTGTTTTTT
TRBJ2-7 TRBD2 TRBV11-2 once CASSFRTSGGEQYF TGTGCCAGCAGCTTCCGGACTAGCGGGGGCGAGCAGTACTTC
TRBJ2-6 NA TRBV19 NA CASSIRRTGGANVLTF TGTGCCAGTAGTATCAGGAGGACGGGAGGGGCCAACGTCCTGACTTTC
TRBJ2-3 NA TRBV7-3 NA CASSEGDRTQYF TGTGCCAGCAGCGAGGGGGACCGGACGCAGTATTTT
TRBJ1-1 NA TRBV5-1 NA CASSGKTGNTEAFF TGCGCCAGCAGCGGCAAGACAGGGAACACTGAAGCTTTCTTT
TRBJ2-2 NA TRBV11-3 NA CASSFGTTNTGELFF TGTGCCAGCAGCTTTGGGACAACGAACACCGGGGAGCTGTTTTTT